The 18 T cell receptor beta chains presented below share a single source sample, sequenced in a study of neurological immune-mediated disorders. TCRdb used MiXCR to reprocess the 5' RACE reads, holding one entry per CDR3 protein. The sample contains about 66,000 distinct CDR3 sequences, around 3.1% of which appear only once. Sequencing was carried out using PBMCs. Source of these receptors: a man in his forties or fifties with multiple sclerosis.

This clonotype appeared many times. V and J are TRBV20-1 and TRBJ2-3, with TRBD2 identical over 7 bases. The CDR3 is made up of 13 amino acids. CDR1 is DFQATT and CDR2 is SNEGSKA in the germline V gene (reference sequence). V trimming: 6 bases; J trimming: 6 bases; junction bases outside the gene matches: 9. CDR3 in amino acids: CSARFGGVDTQYF. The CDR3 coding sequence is TGCAGTGCAAGATTTGGGGGGGTGGATACGCAGTATTTT.

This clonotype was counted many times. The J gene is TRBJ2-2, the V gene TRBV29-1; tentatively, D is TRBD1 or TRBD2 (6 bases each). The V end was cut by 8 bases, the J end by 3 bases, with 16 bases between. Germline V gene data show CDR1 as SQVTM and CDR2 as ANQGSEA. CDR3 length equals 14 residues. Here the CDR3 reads CSPSPGADTGELFF. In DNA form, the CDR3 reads TGCAGCCCCTCCCCGGGGGCAGACACCGGGGAGCTGTTTTTT.

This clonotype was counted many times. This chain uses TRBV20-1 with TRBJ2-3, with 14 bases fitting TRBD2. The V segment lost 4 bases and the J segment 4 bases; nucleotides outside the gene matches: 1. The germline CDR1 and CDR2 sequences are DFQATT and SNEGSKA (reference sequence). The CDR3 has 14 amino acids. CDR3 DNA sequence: TGCAGTGCTACGGGACTAGCGGGGGCAGATACGCAGTATTTT. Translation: CSATGLAGADTQYF.

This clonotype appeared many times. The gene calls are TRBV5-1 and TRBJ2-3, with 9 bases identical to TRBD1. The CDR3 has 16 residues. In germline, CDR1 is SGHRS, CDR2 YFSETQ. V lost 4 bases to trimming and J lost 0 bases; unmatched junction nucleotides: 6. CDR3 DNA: TGCGCCAGCAGCAGTTTGGGACAGGGCAGCACAGATACGCAGTATTTT. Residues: CASSSLGQGSTDTQYF.

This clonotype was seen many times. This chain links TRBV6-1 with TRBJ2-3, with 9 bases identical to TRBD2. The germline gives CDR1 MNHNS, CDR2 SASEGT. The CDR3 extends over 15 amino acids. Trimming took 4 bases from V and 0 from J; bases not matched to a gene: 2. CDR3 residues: CASSALAGSTDTQYF. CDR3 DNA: TGTGCCAGCAGTGCCCTAGCGGGGAGCACAGATACGCAGTATTTT.

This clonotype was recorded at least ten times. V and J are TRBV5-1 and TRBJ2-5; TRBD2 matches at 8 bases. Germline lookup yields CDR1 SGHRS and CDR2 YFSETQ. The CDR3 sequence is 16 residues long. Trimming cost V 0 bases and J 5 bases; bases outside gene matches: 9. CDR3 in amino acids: CASSLGSGTRGETQYF. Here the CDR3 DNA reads TGCGCCAGCAGCTTGGGTAGCGGGACAAGGGGTGAGACCCAGTACTTC.

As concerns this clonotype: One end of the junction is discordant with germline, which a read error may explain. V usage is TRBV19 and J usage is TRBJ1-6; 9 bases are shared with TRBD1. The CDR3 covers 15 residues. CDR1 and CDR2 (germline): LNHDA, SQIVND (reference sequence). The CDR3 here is CVSTIPGQGNSPLHF. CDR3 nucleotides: TGTGTCAGTACCATACCTGGACAGGGGAATTCACCCCTCCACTTT. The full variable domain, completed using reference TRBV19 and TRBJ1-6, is DGGITQSPKYLFRKEGQNVTLSCEQNLNHDAMYWYRQDPGQGLRLIYYSQIVNDFQKGDIAEGYSVSREKKESFPLTVTSAQKNPTAFYLCVSTIPGQGNSPLHFGNGTRLTVT.

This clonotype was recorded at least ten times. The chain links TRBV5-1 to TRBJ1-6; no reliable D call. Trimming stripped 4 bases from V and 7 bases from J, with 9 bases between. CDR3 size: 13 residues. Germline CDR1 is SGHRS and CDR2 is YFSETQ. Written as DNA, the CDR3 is TGCGCCAGCAGCGACGAAATAAATTCACCCCTCCACTTT. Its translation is CASSDEINSPLHF.

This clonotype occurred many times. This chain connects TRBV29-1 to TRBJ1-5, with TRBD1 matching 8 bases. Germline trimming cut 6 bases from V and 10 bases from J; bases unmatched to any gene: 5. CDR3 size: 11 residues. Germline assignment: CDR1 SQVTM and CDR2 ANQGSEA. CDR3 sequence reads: CSVGQGGPQHF. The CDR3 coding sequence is TGCAGCGTCGGACAGGGTGGCCCCCAGCATTTT.

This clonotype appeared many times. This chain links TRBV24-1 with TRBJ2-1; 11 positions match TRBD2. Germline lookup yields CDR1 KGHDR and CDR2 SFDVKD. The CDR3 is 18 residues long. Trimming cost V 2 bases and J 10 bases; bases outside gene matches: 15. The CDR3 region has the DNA TGTGCCACCAGTGATTACGGAGGGGAACTAGCGGGAGAGAGGGAGCAGTTCTTC. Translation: CATSDYGGELAGEREQFF.

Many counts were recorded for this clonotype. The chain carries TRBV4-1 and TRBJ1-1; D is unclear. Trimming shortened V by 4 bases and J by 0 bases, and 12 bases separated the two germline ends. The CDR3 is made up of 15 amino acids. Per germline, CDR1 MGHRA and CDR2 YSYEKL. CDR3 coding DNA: TGCGCCAGCAGCCGTGATGTGGGTCTGAACACTGAAGCTTTCTTT. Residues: CASSRDVGLNTEAFF.

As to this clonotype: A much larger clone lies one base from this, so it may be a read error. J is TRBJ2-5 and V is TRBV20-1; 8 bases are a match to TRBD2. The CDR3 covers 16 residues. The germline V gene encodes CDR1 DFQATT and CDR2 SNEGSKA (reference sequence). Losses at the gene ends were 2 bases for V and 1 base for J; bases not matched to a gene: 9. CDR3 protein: CSARLAGHTLQETQYF. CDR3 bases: TGCAGTGCTAGATTAGCGGGGCACACCCTCCAAGAGACCCAGTACTTC.

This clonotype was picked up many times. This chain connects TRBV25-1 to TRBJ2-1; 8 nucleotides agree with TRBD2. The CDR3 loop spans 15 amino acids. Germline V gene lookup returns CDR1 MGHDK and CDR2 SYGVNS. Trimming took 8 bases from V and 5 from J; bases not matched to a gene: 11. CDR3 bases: TGTGCCAGCGGACCCTTACGGGGGGGGGACAATGAGCAGTTCTTC. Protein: CASGPLRGGDNEQFF.

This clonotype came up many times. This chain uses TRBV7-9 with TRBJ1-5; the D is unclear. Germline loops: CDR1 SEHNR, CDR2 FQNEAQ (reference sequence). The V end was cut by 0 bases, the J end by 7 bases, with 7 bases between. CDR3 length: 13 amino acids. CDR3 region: CASSLAGGQPQHF. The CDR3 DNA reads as TGTGCCAGCAGCTTAGCGGGCGGGCAGCCCCAGCATTTT.

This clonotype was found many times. DNA of the CDR3: TGTGCCAGCAGTGAAGACGGGTGGTATAGCAATCAGCCCCAGCATTTT. Protein: CASSEDGWYSNQPQHF. The V and J genes are TRBV2 and TRBJ1-5, with no clear D. The germline V and J ends were trimmed by 1 base and 0 bases, with 10 bases remaining between them. The CDR3 is made up of 16 amino acids. Germline CDR1 SNHLY, CDR2 FYNNEI.

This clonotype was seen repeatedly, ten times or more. The CDR3 region has the DNA TGTGCCAGCAGCCAAGGATCTAGCGGGAGGCTCTCCCAGTACTTC. Translated, it gives CASSQGSSGRLSQYF. The chain links TRBV3-1 to TRBJ2-5; 11 nucleotides line up with TRBD2. This CDR3 is 15 amino acids long. Trimming took 1 base from V and 9 from J; bases not matched to a gene: 7. Germline V gene sequence: CDR1 LGHDT, CDR2 YNNKEL (reference sequence).

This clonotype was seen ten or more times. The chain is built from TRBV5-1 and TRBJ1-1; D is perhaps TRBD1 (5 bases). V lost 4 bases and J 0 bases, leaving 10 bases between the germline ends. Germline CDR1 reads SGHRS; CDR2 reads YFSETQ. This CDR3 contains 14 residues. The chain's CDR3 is CASSAGGLNTEAFF. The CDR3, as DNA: TGCGCCAGCAGCGCGGGGGGTTTGAACACTGAAGCTTTCTTT.

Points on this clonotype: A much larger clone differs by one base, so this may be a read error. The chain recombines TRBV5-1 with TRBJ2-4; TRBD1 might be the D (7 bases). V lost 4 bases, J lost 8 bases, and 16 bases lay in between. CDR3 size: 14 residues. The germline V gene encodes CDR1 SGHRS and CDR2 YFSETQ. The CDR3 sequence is CASSGGRGVDIQYF. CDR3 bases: TGCGCCAGCAGCGGGGGCAGGGGGGTGGACATTCAGTACTTC. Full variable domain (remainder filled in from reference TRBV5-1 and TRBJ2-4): KAGVTQTPRYLIKTRGQQVTLSCSPISGHRSVSWYQQTPGQGLQFLFEYFSETQRNKGNFPGRFSGRQFSNSRSEMNVSTLELGDSALYLCASSGGRGVDIQYFGAGTRLSVL.